This T cell receptor (beta chain) was retrieved from a study of OX40 agonist ivuxolimab in advanced cancers. Study as a whole: Checkpoint inhibitors had been given previously to 40% of patients.

Germline values: CDR1 SGHNT, CDR2 YYREEE (reference sequence). This CDR3 is built from 14 residues. V lost 2 bases to trimming and J lost 8 bases, with 14 bases between them. The method was immunoSEQ multiplex PCR; TCRdb's version includes in-frame clones alone and lacks a portion of them. Here the sample spans approximately 50,000 clones, 85% to 90% being singletons. This TCR came from an adult with an advanced solid tumor such as melanoma, head and neck, liver or kidney cancer. V gene TRBV5-4 combines with J gene TRBJ2-1, with D perhaps matching TRBD1 (6 bases). Material: CD4+ or CD8+ T cells sorted from blood, obtained in a trial of the OX40 agonist ivuxolimab. CDR3 protein: CASSFFRQVDEQFF. As DNA, the CDR3 is TGTGCCAGCAGCTTCTTTAGACAGGTCGATGAGCAGTTCTTC.